The entry below gives a single T cell receptor beta chain sequence along with its context. Its cognate antigen is unknown. These data come from a study of cytomegalovirus exposure and HLA in healthy donors. Study-level results: The study listed 164 cytomegalovirus-associated TCR beta chains.

V lost 1 base and J 0 bases, leaving 16 bases between the germline ends. Germline V CDR1 and CDR2: GTSNPN, SVGIG (reference sequence). The CDR3 runs 17 residues. Clones were read by immunoSEQ multiplex PCR, and TCRdb kept only the in-frame ones, dropping some. This table holds 95,000 to 150,000 clones, 85% to 90% found once. The donors were part of the 120-subject validation cohort, which stood apart from the approximately 640-subject first cohort. This chain joins TRBV30 and TRBJ2-1; possible D gene TRBD2, 5 bases. The sequence was obtained from a woman under 30 in good health and CMV-seronegative. The sample comprised PBMCs. In nucleotides, the CDR3 is TGTGCCTGGAGTGGAGTTAGCGCTCGGAGCTCCTACAATGAGCAGTTCTTC. Its translation is CAWSGVSARSSYNEQFF.